This TCR beta chain is from a study of blood T cell repertoires in COVID-19 (dated by TCRdb to 2020 to 2021). Describing the broader study: Samples from collaborators originated in the United States, Italy and Spain and spanned both the acute and convalescent phases of COVID-19. Nearly every sample came with metadata listing a de-identified subject ID, COVID-19 status, age in years and sex. The repertoires were made available in a free public database intended to serve as a resource for research on the immune response to SARS-CoV-2. Subjects who had been exposed to COVID-19, were actively infected with it, or had recovered from it provided the deeply sampled blood TCRbeta repertoires that made up the dataset. Where HLA class I and class II types were available, the types were taken from metadata supplied by the sample provider, not from assay-based typing. The samples were drawn from the first 160 participants of the ongoing ImmuneRACE study and from 1,254 subjects provided by 6 global collaborators. The prospective study material was composed of cDNA or gDNA derived from T cells, B-cell-depleted T cells, or PBMCs. Beyond this particular receptor, the publication reports: The quantity of clinical and demographic metadata differed by source and by participant and was supplied without curation.

TCRbeta CDR3 regions were amplified from genomic DNA using the immunoSEQ Assay, a bias-controlled multiplex PCR. The published analysis was carried out like this. Within the assay, amplification of reference gene primers was used to estimate how many nucleated cells each sample contained. To quantify the absolute abundance of each unique TCRbeta CDR3 rearrangement, sequence reads were collapsed and filtered. For each sample, productive Simpson clonality was calculated as the square root of Simpson's diversity index over productive rearrangements. What TCRdb holds here is the immuneACCESS table cut down to in-frame rearrangements. Part of the clones is not present; checked against another copy, under half of the missing clones reflect an unresolved V gene, and the others are unexplained. V and J calls and clone size are given by that table; D and trimming were obtained from the DNA. Within this sample are around 260,000 clones, with roughly 90% of them counted one time only. Together, the top ten hold 1.5% to 2% of the sample.

The germline V end is reduced by 5 bases and the J end by 6 bases; junction bases left unmatched: 10. Sequences SGHVS (CDR1) and FNYEAQ (CDR2) are obtained from the germline V gene. From cysteine to phenylalanine, the CDR3 is 15 amino acids long. Only the CDR3 part of the read is kept: 45 bases, read in frame from the first base. Whole blood was collected in K2EDTA tubes by collaborating institutions according to the institutions' own protocols. For TCRbeta analysis, collaborators shipped samples in one of three forms: frozen whole blood, isolated PBMCs, or DNA extracted from either of those sample types. The count of this clone is one. Its antigen is currently not known. Base quality data are lacking; no much larger clone is found one base away.

The rearrangement joined TRBV7-6 to TRBJ2-1; TRBD2 agrees with 7 junctional bases. The sample consisted of peripheral blood. This receptor was obtained from a man aged 25 to 45 with active or convalescent COVID-19. The bases read TGTGCCAGCAGCAACCGGCGGGGGAAACGCAATGAGCAGTTCTTC. This yields the protein CASSNRRGKRNEQFF.